This is a list of T cell receptor beta chains from one sample in a study of blood T cell repertoires in COVID-19. Profiling relied on immunoSEQ multiplex PCR, and the TCRdb table lists in-frame clones only, not all of them. Of hundreds of thousands of clones listed, 86% were seen once; the top ten hold just over 7%. Sequencing was done on a sample of peripheral blood. Every receptor here comes from a woman in her sixties or seventies with COVID-19, enrolled during active disease. The CDR3 runs from the conserved cysteine through the conserved F or W. A D gene is named only where the DNA matches it firmly. Clone size is given for some rows only: seen once, a few or many times, or a class if the clone is expanded.

j_call d_call clone_size v_call cdr3_nt cdr3_aa
TRBJ1-4 TRBD1 NA TRBV19 TGTGCCAGTAGTCTGAACAGGGGGCAAGAAAAACTGTTTTTT CASSLNRGQEKLFF
TRBJ2-5 NA NA TRBV28 TGTGCCAGCAGTTTAGGGGGGGGCCTTCAAGAGACCCAGTACTTC CASSLGGGLQETQYF
TRBJ2-7 TRBD1 NA TRBV7-9 TGTGCCAGCAGCGCTCGACAGGGCCCCAGCTCCTACGAGCAGTACTTC CASSARQGPSSYEQYF
TRBJ2-3 NA few TRBV4-1 TGCGCCAGCAGCCTTCGGGGTGGAGATACGCAGTATTTT CASSLRGGDTQYF
TRBJ1-2 TRBD1 NA TRBV19 TGTGCCGGCGGACAGGGGCAAGGTGGCTACACCTTC CAGGQGQGGYTF
TRBJ2-7 TRBD1 NA TRBV5-1 TGCGCCAGCAGCTCCCGGACAGGGCATAGGAAGTACTTC CASSSRTGHRKYF
TRBJ1-2 NA NA TRBV6-5 TGTGCCAGCCAGACAGCAGCTAACTATGGCTACACCTTC CASQTAANYGYTF
TRBJ2-7 NA once TRBV11-1 TGTGCCAGCAGCCCTGGGACTTCCTCCTACGAGCAGTACTTC CASSPGTSSYEQYF
TRBJ2-7 NA NA TRBV27 TGTGCCAGCAGTTTTTCTGGGAGCTACGAGCAGTACTTC CASSFSGSYEQYF
TRBJ1-1 NA once TRBV7-3 TGTGCCAGCAGCTCCCAGGGACTGGGGAACACTGAAGCTTTCTTT CASSSQGLGNTEAFF
TRBJ2-7 NA NA TRBV7-9 TGTGCCAGCAGCTTAACCAGGGGCCCCTACGAGCAGTACTTC CASSLTRGPYEQYF
TRBJ2-1 TRBD1 NA TRBV27 TGTGCCAGCAGGACGGGACAGGGGGCGGCCAATGAGCAGTTCTTC CASRTGQGAANEQFF
TRBJ2-7 TRBD1 NA TRBV11-2 TGTGCCAGCAGCTTACTGACAGGGGCCCTGAGCTCCTACGAGCAGTACTTC CASSLLTGALSSYEQYF
TRBJ2-5 NA NA TRBV2 TGTGCCAGCAGAACTCAACAAGAGACCCAGTACTTC CASRTQQETQYF
TRBJ1-5 TRBD1 NA TRBV19 TGTGCCAGTACACAGGGGGCGAGCAATCAGCCCCAGCATTTT CASTQGASNQPQHF
TRBJ2-1 TRBD1 NA TRBV6-2/TRBV6-3 TGTGCCAGCAGTTACTGGGGGGACAGGCACCGCAATGAGCAGTTCTTC CASSYWGDRHRNEQFF
TRBJ2-7 NA once TRBV6-5 TGTGCCAGCAGTACCACTAGAGCCCTGATCGAGCAGTACTTC CASSTTRALIEQYF
TRBJ2-3 NA NA TRBV27 TGTGCCAGCAGTCCCGGGGATACGCAGTATTTT CASSPGDTQYF
TRBJ2-2 NA NA TRBV11-3 TGTGCCAGCAGCTTAGATGGACAGACCCGGGGGGAGCTGTTTTTT CASSLDGQTRGELFF
TRBJ2-2 NA NA TRBV6-6 TGTGCCAGCAGTTACCTCGGGGAGCTAGCGTTTTTT CASSYLGELAFF
TRBJ2-5 NA once TRBV7-9 TGTGCCAGCAGCTTACTAGGAGGAGGAAGAGAGACCCAGTACTTC CASSLLGGGRETQYF
TRBJ1-2 NA few TRBV6-5 TGTGCCAGCAGTCCCAAGGGGCAGGCCTATGGCTACACCTTC CASSPKGQAYGYTF
TRBJ2-4 NA NA TRBV9 TGTGCCAGCAGCGACCAAAGCGGAACAAACATTCAGTACTTC CASSDQSGTNIQYF
TRBJ1-1 TRBD1 NA TRBV11-1 TGTGCCAGCAGCTTCATTCAGGGGGACACTGAAGCTTTCTTT CASSFIQGDTEAFF
TRBJ2-1 TRBD2 once TRBV18 TGTGCCAGCTCACCCAACGTGGGGGGGAATAAAAACAATGAGCAGTTCTTC CASSPNVGGNKNNEQFF
TRBJ2-1 NA NA TRBV13 TGTGCCAGCAGCCGTCCGGGGGGCAGCTCCTACAATGAGCAGTTCTTC CASSRPGGSSYNEQFF
TRBJ2-7 TRBD1 NA TRBV6-1 TGTGCCAGCAGTGAGGGACAGGGGAGCTCCTACGAGCAGTACTTC CASSEGQGSSYEQYF
TRBJ1-1 TRBD1 NA TRBV10-3 TGTGCCATCAAAGGGGGCACGGACGCTGAAGCTTTCTTT CAIKGGTDAEAFF
TRBJ2-7 TRBD1 once TRBV13 TGTGCCACCCAGGACAGGGCGTTATCCGAGCAGTACTTC CATQDRALSEQYF
TRBJ1-6 NA NA TRBV28 TGTGCCAGCAGTTTGGGTCAGGGTAATTCACCCCTCCACTTT CASSLGQGNSPLHF
TRBJ2-2 NA NA TRBV6-5 TGTGCCAGCAGTTACCAGGGGCGAGGCTTTCCCGGGGAGCTGTTTTTT CASSYQGRGFPGELFF
TRBJ2-2 NA NA TRBV5-8 TGTGCCAGCAGCTTGTTCCAGAACACCGGGGAGCTGTTTTTT CASSLFQNTGELFF
TRBJ2-3 NA NA TRBV5-1 TGCGCCAGCAGCCTCCTAGCGACTCACATCGGCACAGATACGCAGTATTTT CASSLLATHIGTDTQYF
TRBJ2-3 TRBD1 NA TRBV7-9 TGTGCCAGCAGCGCAGGGACAGCCAGCACAGATACGCAGTATTTT CASSAGTASTDTQYF
TRBJ2-7 TRBD1 NA TRBV3-1/TRBV3-2 TGTGCCAGCAGCCCCAGACAGGGGTCCTACGAGCAGTACTTC CASSPRQGSYEQYF